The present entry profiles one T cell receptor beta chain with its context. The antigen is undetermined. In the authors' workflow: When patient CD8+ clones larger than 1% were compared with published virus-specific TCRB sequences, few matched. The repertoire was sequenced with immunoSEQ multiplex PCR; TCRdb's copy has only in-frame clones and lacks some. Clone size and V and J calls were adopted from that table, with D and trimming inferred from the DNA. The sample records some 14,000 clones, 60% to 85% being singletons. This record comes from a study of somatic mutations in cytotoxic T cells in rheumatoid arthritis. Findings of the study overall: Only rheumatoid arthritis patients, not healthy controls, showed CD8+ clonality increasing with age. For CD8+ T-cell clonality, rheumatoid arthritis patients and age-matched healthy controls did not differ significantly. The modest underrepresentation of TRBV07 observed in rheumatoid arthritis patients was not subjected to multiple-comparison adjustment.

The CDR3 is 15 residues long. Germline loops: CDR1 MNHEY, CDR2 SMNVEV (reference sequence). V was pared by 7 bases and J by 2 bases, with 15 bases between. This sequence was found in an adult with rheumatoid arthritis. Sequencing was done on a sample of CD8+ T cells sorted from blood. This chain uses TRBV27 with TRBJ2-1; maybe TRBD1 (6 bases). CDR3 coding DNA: TGTGCCAGCACCCCTGGACAGCCTCCCTACAATGAGCAGTTCTTC. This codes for CASTPGQPPYNEQFF.